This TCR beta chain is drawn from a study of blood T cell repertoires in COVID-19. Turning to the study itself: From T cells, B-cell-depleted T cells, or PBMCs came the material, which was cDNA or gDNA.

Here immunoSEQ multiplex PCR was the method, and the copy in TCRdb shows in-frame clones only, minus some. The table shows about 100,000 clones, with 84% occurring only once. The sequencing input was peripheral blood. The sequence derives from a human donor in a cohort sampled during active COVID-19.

In nucleotides, the CDR3 is TGTGCCAGCAGCTTGCCCGGACAGGGGTCTAGGACTGAAGCTTTCTTT. It yields the protein CASSLPGQGSRTEAFF. The chain links TRBV5-4 to TRBJ1-1, with 9 bases that match TRBD1. Germline V gene lookup returns CDR1 SGHNT and CDR2 YYREEE (reference sequence). J was trimmed by 5 bases and V by 1 base; bases with no gene match: 9. The CDR3 has 16 residues. The full variable domain, completed using reference TRBV5-4 and TRBJ1-1, is ETGVTQSPTHLIKTRGQQVTLRCSSQSGHNTVSWYQQALGQGPQFIFQYYREEENGRGNFPPRFSGLQFPNYSSELNVNALELDDSALYLCASSLPGQGSRTEAFFGQGTRLTVV.